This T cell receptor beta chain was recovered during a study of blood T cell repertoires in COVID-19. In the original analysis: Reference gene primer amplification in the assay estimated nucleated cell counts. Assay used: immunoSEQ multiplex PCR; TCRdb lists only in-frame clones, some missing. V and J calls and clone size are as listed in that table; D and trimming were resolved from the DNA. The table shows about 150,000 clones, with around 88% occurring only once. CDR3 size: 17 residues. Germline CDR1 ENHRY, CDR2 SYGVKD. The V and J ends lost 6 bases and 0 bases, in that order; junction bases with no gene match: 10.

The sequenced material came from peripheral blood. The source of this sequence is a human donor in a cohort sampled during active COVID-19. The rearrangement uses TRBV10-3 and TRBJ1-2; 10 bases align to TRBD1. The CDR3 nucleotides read TGTGCCATCAGGGGTGGACAGGGGGGCGAAGCTAACTATGGCTACACCTTC. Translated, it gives CAIRGGQGGEANYGYTF.